The clone carrying this T cell receptor (beta chain) was seen repeatedly, ten times or more. Its antigen is not identified. Compared with germline, one end of the junction differs, possibly owing to a read error. From the 5' RACE reads, TCRdb called clonotypes with MiXCR, one entry per CDR3 protein. The sample has some 250,000 distinct CDR3 sequences, more than 20% seen once. The data belong to a study of CD8 T cells in ankylosing spondylitis. Study results and caveats: Matched synovial fluid from ankylosing spondylitis patients was reported to be enriched for disease-linked clones. A TCR beta motif made of several highly homologous variants seemed typical of ankylosing spondylitis blood.

Germline assignment: CDR1 SSHAT and CDR2 FNYEAQ (reference sequence). This CDR3 is 13 amino acids long. The chain has TRBV7-7 and TRBJ1-6, with D unclear. Input material: blood, either unsorted or a sorted T cell fraction (not recorded which). The receptor's source is a male donor with ankylosing spondylitis or in good health (not recorded which). The CDR3 sequence: CASSVLRDSPLHF. CDR3 bases: TGTGCTAGCAGCGTATTGAGGGATTCACCCCTCCACTTT.